The source of this TCR beta chain is a study of vaccination and CD4 T cells after COVID-19 (dated by TCRdb to the early 2020s). Describing the broader study: SARS-CoV-2 positivity had been established in the convalescent patients by nasal swab PCR, and mild disease was recorded in some 10 of these patients and severe disease in one. In the convalescent cohort there were six males and four females, among whom were two Hispanic individuals, seven Caucasians, two Asians and one multiracial person. Two doses of either the Pfizer-BioNTech BNT162b2 vaccine (n=8) or the Moderna mRNA-1273 vaccine (n=2) were administered to participants. Post-COVID blood samples from convalescent patients were collected a median of 101 days after diagnosis, with a range of 35 to 161 days. Post-vaccine blood samples were taken a median of about 72 days after the second vaccine dose, with a range of about 13 to 250 days. Overlapping spike peptide pools from SARS-CoV-2 and from the common cold coronaviruses HCoV-NL63, HCoV-OC43 and HCoV-229E were used as culture stimuli. Control cultures used a CEFX viral epitope pool as positive control, an HIV-1 Nef peptide pool as negative control, or no peptide. The spike-specific CD4+ TCR repertoire was compared before and after mRNA vaccination in 10 to 11 COVID-19 convalescent patients and a handful of infection-naive healthy vaccine recipients.

Libraries were prepared through PCR. TCR sequencing of DNA from cultured CD4+ T cells used the Oncomine TCR Beta short-read assay at the Johns Hopkins FTIC core. The QIAamp micro DNA kit was used to extract genomic DNA from the cultured CD4+ T cells. Oncomine TCR Beta libraries from cultured CD4+ T cells were pooled using unique dual indexes and sequenced on an Illumina iSeq 100. In the original analysis: Non-productive sequences were filtered out, and CDR3s that did not start with C, did not end with F or W, or were shorter than 7 amino acids were discarded. Antigen-specific clonotypes were identified using the MANAFEST web application through comparison of peptide-stimulated wells with reference and other culture wells. An FDR below 0.05, an odds ratio above 5, and a productive frequency above 0.1% in at least two of three replicate wells were required for clones to be considered positive. Cross-reactive clonotypes were defined as significantly expanded in both SARS-CoV-2 spike wells and at least one common cold coronavirus spike condition. Using R version 3.6.1, CDR3 homology was evaluated through Levenshtein distances (stringdist) along with unrooted phylogenetic trees (ape). The public reads were quality trimmed at Q25 with fastp and then assembled into clones with MiXCR by TCRdb, keeping productive beta chains. Rows are unified per CDR3 protein, each entry keeping the most common DNA and genes. The V and J calls here are based on TCRdb, not the publication. This sample holds around 19,000 distinct CDR3 sequences; roughly two fifths were observed only once. The ten biggest clones cover approximately 13% of the sample.

This sample's treatment or condition label indicates: approximately 9-day PBMC culture with coronavirus spike peptide pools or control peptides (ViraFEST assay). The ViraFEST assay, used in the study, expanded antigen-specific T cells with peptide pools and then identified the expanded clonotypes through TCR sequencing. The positive SARS-CoV-2 PCR tests of the convalescent patients were dated from March to December 2020, before the Alpha, Beta and Delta variants emerged in the United States. PBMCs were cultured at approximately 2.1 million per well in IMDM supplemented with roughly 5.2% human AB serum and about 10 IU/ml IL-2, with about 11 ug/ml peptide pools added. Half of the culture medium was replaced with fresh IL-2-containing medium on days 3 and 7. After 10 days of culture, CD4+ T cells were isolated by negative selection with the EasySep CD4+ T cell isolation kit. Ficoll-Paque Plus gradient centrifugation was used to isolate PBMCs from whole blood, and the isolated PBMCs were then either used fresh or cryopreserved at -140C. Each culture condition was generally run in triplicate wells.

The paper's findings and limits, for the study overall: In convalescent patients, a median around 86% of post-vaccine SARS-CoV-2-reactive clones were detected only after vaccination, suggesting vaccine-specific priming. Although the median number of SARS-CoV-2-reactive clonotypes went up from approximately 20 after infection to more than 30 after vaccination, the increase was not significant. Nearly all vaccine-specific clones in convalescent patients (304 of 307) were mono-reactive for SARS-CoV-2 spike rather than cross-reactive with common cold coronaviruses. The study included relatively few convalescent patients and did not analyze early timepoints after natural infection.

As to this clonotype: No antigen is known for it. No much larger clone exists at a distance of one base, and base qualities are not known.

The clonotype comes from a human donor who had recovered from COVID-19. Input material: CD4+ T cells from blood, cultured in vitro.

The CDR3 protein: CASSLARVSTGELFF. The DNA sequence is given as TGTGCCAGCAGCTTAGCACGGGTTAGCACCGGGGAGCTGTTTTTT. The V gene is TRBV11-2 and the J gene is TRBJ2-2; the D gene is not confidently resolved. The germline V gene supplies CDR1 SGHAT and CDR2 FQNNGV. Trimming removed 1 base from V and 4 bases from J, leaving 10 bases between the germline ends. The CDR3 starts with the cysteine, ends with the phenylalanine, and has 15 residues. The retained sequence is limited to the CDR3, 45 bases, with the frame set at the first base.